The clone carrying this T cell receptor beta chain was found a few times. Its target is not known. The PCR was carried out with 60 Vbeta primers and 13 Jbeta primers. Sequencing was performed with immunoSEQ multiplex PCR; in TCRdb, only in-frame clones are kept and a portion is missing. Of some 120,000 clones listed, approximately 8.7% are singletons. The data are from a study of cytomegalovirus exposure and HLA in healthy donors. Overall study context: Most genotyped donors, about 81% of 300 to 400, had Caucasian-associated genetic ancestry. Study findings and constraints: Earlier analysis yielded a pattern in which most TCR beta V segments were productive about 87% or about 30% of the time. The study flagged some 170 TCR beta chains as cytomegalovirus-associated. In a later analysis, specific HLA alleles were associated with around 17,000 TCR beta sequences at a 0.05 false discovery rate.

The V segment lost 1 base and the J segment 5 bases; nucleotides outside the gene matches: 4. CDR3 length: 16 residues. CDR1 SEHNR and CDR2 FQNEAQ come from the germline V gene (reference sequence). The chain joins TRBV7-9 to TRBJ2-2; 10 bases are shared with TRBD1. Input material: PBMCs. This TCR was sampled from a man in his forties in good health and CMV-seronegative. The CDR3 sequence: CASSLVGTGATGELFF. CDR3 nucleotides: TGTGCCAGCAGCTTAGTAGGGACAGGGGCAACCGGGGAGCTGTTTTTT.